These 10 T cell receptor beta chains originate from one sample sequenced in a study of blood T cell repertoires in COVID-19. Assay: immunoSEQ multiplex PCR; the TCRdb copy retains only in-frame clones and omits some. Of about 76,000 clones in the sample, about 80% were seen once. Sequenced: peripheral blood. The receptors come from a human donor in a cohort sampled during active COVID-19.

The chain combines TRBV6-6 with TRBJ2-7; maybe TRBD2 (7 bases). CDR1 and CDR2 (germline): MNHNY, SVGAGI (reference sequence). The CDR3 is 12 residues long. With 11 bases removed from V and 7 bases from J, the gap between germline ends came to 18 bases. The CDR3: CAVKPGGVEQYF. The DNA for the CDR3 is TGTGCCGTAAAGCCGGGGGGCGTTGAGCAGTACTTC.

The rearrangement uses TRBV2 and TRBJ2-1; 8 bases map to TRBD1. V was clipped by 8 bases and J by 5 bases; unmatched bases: 11. The CDR3 runs to 15 residues. CDR1 and CDR2 from the germline V gene are SNHLY and FYNNEI. The DNA for the CDR3 is TGTGCCAGCCTCCCGCGATCGACAGGGGACAATGAGCAGTTCTTC. Translating it yields CASLPRSTGDNEQFF. Drawing the rest from reference TRBV2 and TRBJ2-1, the complete variable domain is EPEVTQTPSHQVTQMGQEVILRCVPISNHLYFYWYRQILGQKVEFLVSFYNNEISEKSEIFDDQFSVERPDGSNFTLKIRSTKLEDSAMYFCASLPRSTGDNEQFFGPGTRLTVL.

This clone was detected a few times. Here the CDR3 reads CASSSDGQSYGYTF. The DNA for the CDR3 is TGTGCCAGCAGCTCCGATGGACAGTCATATGGCTACACCTTC. The chain combines TRBV5-5 with TRBJ1-2, with D possibly matching TRBD1 (6 bases). Per the germline V gene, CDR1 is SGHKS and CDR2 is YYEKEE (reference sequence). The V end lost 3 bases, the J end lost 5 bases, and 14 bases lay between the germline ends. CDR3 length: 14 residues.

The rearrangement joins TRBV28 to TRBJ1-6, with TRBD1 matching over 9 bases. The CDR3 has 15 amino acids. V gave up 10 bases and J gave up 7 bases; unmatched junction bases: 11. Germline V CDR1 and CDR2: MDHEN, SYDVKM. CDR3 sequence: CANRGTGSINSPLHF. In DNA form, the CDR3 reads TGTGCCAACAGAGGGACAGGGAGTATAAATTCACCCCTCCACTTT.

This clone has just a few counts. This chain links TRBV7-6 with TRBJ2-2, with D hard to call. Trimming cost V 4 bases and J 1 base, with 7 bases left between them. This CDR3 has 14 residues. CDR1 and CDR2 (germline): SGHVS, FNYEAQ. The CDR3: CASSSYRNTGELFF. CDR3 DNA sequence: TGTGCCAGCAGCTCCTACAGGAACACCGGGGAGCTGTTTTTT.

The chain has TRBV5-3 and TRBJ2-1; the D gene is possibly TRBD2 (5 bases). TRBV5-3 is filed as an ORF, its function uncertain. The CDR3 consists of 15 residues. Trimming stripped 2 bases from V and 7 bases from J, with 16 bases between. The CDR3 sequence is CARSFDYKNSNEQFF. The CDR3 region has the DNA TGTGCCAGAAGCTTCGACTATAAGAACTCAAATGAGCAGTTCTTC.

The chain uses TRBV5-1 and TRBJ2-3, with 7 bases aligning to TRBD1. The CDR3 runs to 16 residues. With 4 bases clipped from V and 0 bases from J, the junction kept 8 bases outside the gene matches. Germline CDR1 SGHRS, CDR2 YFSETQ. CDR3 sequence reads: CASSPYPGQSTDTQYF. The DNA for the CDR3 is TGCGCCAGCAGCCCCTACCCGGGACAGAGCACAGATACGCAGTATTTT. The variable domain in full, completed from reference TRBV5-1 and TRBJ2-3, reads KAGVTQTPRYLIKTRGQQVTLSCSPISGHRSVSWYQQTPGQGLQFLFEYFSETQRNKGNFPGRFSGRQFSNSRSEMNVSTLELGDSALYLCASSPYPGQSTDTQYFGPGTRLTVL.

A remark on this clone: Other nucleotide sequences from this sample produce the same CDR3. The chain uses TRBV4-3 and TRBJ1-1; TRBD1 might be the D (6 bases). The CDR3 runs 16 residues. Germline-derived CDR1 and CDR2 are LGHNA and YSLEER. V was clipped by 2 bases and J by 10 bases, with 23 bases between them. The CDR3 loop reads CASSQRMGRVGGGAFF. The CDR3 DNA reads as TGCGCCAGCAGCCAACGGATGGGCAGGGTAGGGGGGGGAGCTTTCTTT.

J is TRBJ2-5 and V is TRBV29-1; 10 bases agree with TRBD2. In germline, CDR1 is SQVTM, CDR2 ANQGSEA. This CDR3 contains 16 residues. The V gene end was trimmed by 8 bases and the J gene end by 4 bases; junction bases not matched to a gene: 16. CDR3 in amino acids: CSPNRGASGSGETQYF. The CDR3 DNA reads TGCAGCCCGAACAGAGGGGCTAGCGGGAGTGGAGAGACCCAGTACTTC.

The V gene is TRBV10-3, the J gene TRBJ1-4; D remains unclear. Germline CDR1 and CDR2: ENHRY and SYGVKD. This CDR3 has 13 residues. The V end lost 2 bases, the J end lost 5 bases, and 6 bases lay between the germline ends. CDR3 sequence (DNA): TGTGCCATCAGTGAGATACTAAATGAAAAACTGTTTTTT. Protein: CAISEILNEKLFF.